This T cell receptor (beta chain) was profiled in a study of cytomegalovirus exposure and HLA in healthy donors. Libraries were prepared by immunoSEQ multiplex PCR; TCRdb keeps only in-frame clonotypes and omits some of them. The table includes about 160,000 clones, roughly nine tenths detected once. Between the trimmed V and J ends, which lost 2 bases and 4 bases, there was a span of 9 bases. This CDR3 region has 15 residues. The germline V gene encodes CDR1 SGHTA and CDR2 FQGTGA. The TCR comes from a woman under 40 in good health and CMV-seronegative. The rearrangement uses TRBV7-3 and TRBJ1-6; D not certain. Input material: PBMCs. The CDR3 coding sequence is TGTGCCAGCAGCTTAGAAGGCCATTATAATTCACCCCTCCACTTT. It is translated as CASSLEGHYNSPLHF.